Described below is a single TCR beta chain sequence and its context. Antigen specificity is unknown. The data originate from a study of identical twins. Study-level results: Cord blood's abundant beta clonotypes had fewer insertions, unlike memory repertoires. Potential partial confounding of zero-insertion analyses by invariant MAIT and iNKT cells was noted.

One entry per CDR3 protein results from TCRdb running MiXCR on the 5' RACE reads. The sample shows about 890,000 distinct CDR3 sequences, approximately 13% of them seen only once. Trimming stripped 2 bases from V and 0 bases from J, with 17 bases between. This CDR3 has 17 amino acids. Germline loops: CDR1 LGHDT, CDR2 YNNKEL (reference sequence). This sample was shared with a second study, whose subject was yellow fever vaccine responses in identical twins. As that report states: Twins' vaccine T cell response reportedly gave the appearance of partial convergence and partial personalization.

V and J are TRBV3-1 and TRBJ2-7, with D maybe TRBD2 (6 bases). Input material: PBMCs. This TCR was sampled from a woman younger than 35 in good health. The CDR3 region has the DNA TGTGCCAGCAGCCAATTCCCTTCGGACTACGTCTCCTACGAGCAGTACTTC. This translates into CASSQFPSDYVSYEQYF.